This T cell receptor beta chain was captured in a study of blood T cell repertoires in COVID-19. Turning to the study itself: Samples came from the United States, Italy and Spain, spanning acute and convalescent COVID-19. In each case, the material was cDNA or gDNA derived from T cells, B-cell-depleted T cells, or PBMCs.

Per the study methods: Nucleated cell counts were estimated from reference gene primer amplification. Assay used: immunoSEQ multiplex PCR; TCRdb lists only in-frame clones, some missing. The V and J calls and clone size were taken over from that table, and D and trimming were inferred from the DNA. The repertoire holds approximately 400,000 clones, with over 65% as singletons. Trimming removed 0 bases from V and 4 bases from J, with 12 bases in between. Germline CDR1 is SEHNR and CDR2 is FQNEAQ (reference sequence). There are 15 residues in the CDR3. There are a few counts of this clone. Sequencing was carried out using peripheral blood. The V gene is TRBV7-9, the J gene TRBJ2-5; D perhaps matches TRBD2 (6 bases). The source of this sequence is a human donor with acute or convalescent COVID-19. The donor label of this sample is uncertain. The CDR3, as DNA: TGTGCCAGCAGCTTAGCGGGCGGGGAAGGAGAGACCCAGTACTTC. This translates into CASSLAGGEGETQYF.